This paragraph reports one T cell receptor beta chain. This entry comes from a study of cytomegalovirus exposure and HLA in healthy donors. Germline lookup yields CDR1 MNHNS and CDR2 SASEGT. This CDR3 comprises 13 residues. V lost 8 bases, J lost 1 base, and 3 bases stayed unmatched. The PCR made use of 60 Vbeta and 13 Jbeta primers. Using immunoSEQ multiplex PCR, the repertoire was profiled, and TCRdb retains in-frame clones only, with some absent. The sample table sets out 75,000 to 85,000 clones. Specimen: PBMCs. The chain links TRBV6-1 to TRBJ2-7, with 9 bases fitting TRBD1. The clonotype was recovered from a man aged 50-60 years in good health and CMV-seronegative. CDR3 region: CASGQGISYEQYF. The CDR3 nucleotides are TGTGCCAGCGGACAGGGGATTTCCTACGAGCAGTACTTC.